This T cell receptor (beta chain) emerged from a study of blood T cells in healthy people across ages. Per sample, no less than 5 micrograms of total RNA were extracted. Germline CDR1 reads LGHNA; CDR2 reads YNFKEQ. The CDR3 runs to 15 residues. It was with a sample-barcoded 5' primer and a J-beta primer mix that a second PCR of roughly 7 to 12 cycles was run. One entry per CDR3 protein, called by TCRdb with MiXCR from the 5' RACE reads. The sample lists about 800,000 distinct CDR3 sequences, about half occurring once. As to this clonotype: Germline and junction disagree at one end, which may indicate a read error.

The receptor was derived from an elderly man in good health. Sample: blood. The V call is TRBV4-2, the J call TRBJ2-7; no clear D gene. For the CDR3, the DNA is TGTGCCGGCAGCCAAGTTGGCAGTGTATCCTACGAGCAGTACTTC. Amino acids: CAGSQVGSVSYEQYF.